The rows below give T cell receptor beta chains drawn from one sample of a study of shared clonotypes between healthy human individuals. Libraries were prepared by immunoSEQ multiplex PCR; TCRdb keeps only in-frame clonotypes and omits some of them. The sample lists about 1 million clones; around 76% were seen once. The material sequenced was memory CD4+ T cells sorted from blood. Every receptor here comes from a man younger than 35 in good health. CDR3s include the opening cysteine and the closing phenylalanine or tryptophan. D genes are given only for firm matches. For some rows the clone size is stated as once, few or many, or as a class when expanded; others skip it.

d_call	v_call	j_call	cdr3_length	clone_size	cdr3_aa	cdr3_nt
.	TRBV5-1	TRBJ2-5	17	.	CASSLLPLGASPETQYF	TGCGCCAGCAGCTTACTGCCACTGGGGGCATCTCCAGAGACCCAGTACTTC
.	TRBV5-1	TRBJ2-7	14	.	CASSPGTASGEQYF	TGCGCCAGCAGCCCAGGGACGGCTTCGGGGGAGCAGTACTTC
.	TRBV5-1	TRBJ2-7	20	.	CASSLELGGRRRESSYEQYF	TGCGCCAGCAGCTTGGAACTCGGGGGCCGCCGGCGGGAGTCATCCTACGAGCAGTACTTC
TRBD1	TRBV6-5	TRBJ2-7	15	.	CASSYSGDRDYEQYF	TGTGCCAGCAGTTACTCAGGGGACAGGGATTACGAGCAGTACTTC
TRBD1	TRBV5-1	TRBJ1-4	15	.	CASSLGDSTNEKLFF	TGCGCCAGCAGCCTGGGGGACAGTACTAATGAAAAACTGTTTTTT
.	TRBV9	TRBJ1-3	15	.	CASSSSDRTGNTIYF	TGTGCCAGCAGCTCCTCGGACCGCACAGGAAACACCATATATTTT
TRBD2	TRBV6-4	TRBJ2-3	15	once	CASSETSGGPDTQYF	TGTGCCAGCAGTGAGACTAGCGGGGGGCCAGATACGCAGTATTTT
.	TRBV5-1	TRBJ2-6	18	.	CASSLGAGTRSGANVLTF	TGCGCCAGCAGCTTGGGGGCAGGGACACGCTCTGGGGCCAACGTCCTGACTTTC
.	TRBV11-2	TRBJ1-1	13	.	CASSLDHGAEAFF	TGTGCCAGCAGCTTAGATCACGGGGCTGAAGCTTTCTTT
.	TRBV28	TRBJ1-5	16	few	CASRGGGMGRRQPQHF	TGTGCCAGCAGGGGTGGGGGAATGGGCCGCCGTCAGCCCCAGCATTTT
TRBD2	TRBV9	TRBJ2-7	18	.	CASSGYRPGLAGKYEQYF	TGTGCCAGCAGCGGATACAGACCGGGACTAGCGGGAAAATACGAGCAGTACTTC
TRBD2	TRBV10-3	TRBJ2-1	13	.	CAITSGSHNEQFF	TGTGCCATCACTAGCGGGAGCCACAATGAGCAGTTCTTC
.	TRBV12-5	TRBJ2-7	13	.	CASGLRLEGEQYF	TGTGCTAGTGGTTTGCGGCTAGAGGGCGAGCAGTACTTC
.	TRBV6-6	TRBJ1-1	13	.	CASSYSVNTEAFF	TGTGCCAGCAGTTATTCCGTGAACACTGAAGCTTTCTTT
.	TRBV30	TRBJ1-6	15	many	CAWSTSSANRSPLHF	TGTGCCTGGAGTACTTCATCCGCGAACAGGTCACCCCTCCACTTT
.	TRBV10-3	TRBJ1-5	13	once	CAISESTAEPQHF	TGTGCCATCAGTGAGTCGACAGCAGAGCCCCAGCATTTT
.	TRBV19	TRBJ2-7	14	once	CASSRTRGPYEQYF	TGTGCCAGTAGTAGAACTAGGGGCCCCTACGAGCAGTACTTC
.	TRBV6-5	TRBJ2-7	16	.	CASSYGIASSGYEQYF	TGTGCCAGCAGTTACGGGATAGCTAGCTCGGGGTACGAGCAGTACTTC
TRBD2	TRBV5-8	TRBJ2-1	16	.	CASSYPSGSLGNEQFF	TGTGCCAGCAGCTACCCTAGCGGGAGTTTGGGGAATGAGCAGTTCTTC
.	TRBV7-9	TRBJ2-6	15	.	CASSPRGGGANVLTF	TGTGCCAGCAGCCCTAGGGGCGGTGGGGCCAACGTCCTGACTTTC
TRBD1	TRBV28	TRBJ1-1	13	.	CASWGQVNTEAFF	TGTGCCAGCTGGGGACAGGTGAACACTGAAGCTTTCTTT
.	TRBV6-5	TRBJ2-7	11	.	CASSNAAEQYF	TGTGCCAGCAGCAACGCGGCCGAGCAGTACTTC
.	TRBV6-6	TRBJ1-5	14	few	CASSWRDTYQPQHF	TGTGCCAGCAGTTGGAGGGACACCTATCAGCCCCAGCATTTT
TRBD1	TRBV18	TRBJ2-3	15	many	CASSPGTGGPDTQYF	TGTGCCAGCTCCCCCGGGACAGGGGGCCCAGATACGCAGTATTTT
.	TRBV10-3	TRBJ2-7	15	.	CAISESMGEAYEQYF	TGTGCCATCAGTGAGTCGATGGGAGAGGCCTACGAGCAGTACTTC
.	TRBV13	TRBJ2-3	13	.	CASSPPLGDTQYF	TGTGCCAGCAGCCCCCCTTTGGGTGATACGCAGTATTTT
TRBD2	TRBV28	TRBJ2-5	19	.	CASSLLGLAGKGGAETQYF	TGTGCCAGCAGTTTATTGGGACTAGCGGGGAAGGGAGGAGCAGAGACCCAGTACTTC
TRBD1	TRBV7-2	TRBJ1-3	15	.	CASSTETGAGNTIYF	TGTGCCAGCAGCACAGAGACAGGGGCTGGAAACACCATATATTTT
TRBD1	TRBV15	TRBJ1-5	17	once	CATSRPGTADYNQPQHF	TGTGCCACCAGCAGACCCGGGACAGCGGACTACAATCAGCCCCAGCATTTT
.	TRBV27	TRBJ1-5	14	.	CASSLSRYNQPQHF	TGTGCCAGCAGTCTCTCCAGATACAATCAGCCCCAGCATTTT
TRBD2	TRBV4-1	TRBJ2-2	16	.	CASSQTSGRGSGELFF	TGCGCCAGCAGCCAGACTAGCGGGAGGGGTTCCGGGGAGCTGTTTTTT
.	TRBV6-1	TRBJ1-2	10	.	CASSDYGYTF	TGTGCCAGCAGTGACTATGGCTACACCTTC
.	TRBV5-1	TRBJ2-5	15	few	CASSSGYTIQETQYF	TGCGCCAGCAGCTCGGGGTATACAATCCAAGAGACCCAGTACTTC
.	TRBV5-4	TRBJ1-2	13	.	CASSFTENYGYTF	TGTGCCAGCAGCTTCACAGAGAACTATGGCTACACCTTC
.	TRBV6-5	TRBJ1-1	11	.	CASSYRAEAFF	TGTGCCAGCAGTTACCGGGCCGAGGCTTTCTTT
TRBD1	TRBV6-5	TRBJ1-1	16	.	CASSYRGQGAGTEAFF	TGTGCCAGCAGTTATAGAGGACAGGGTGCGGGCACTGAAGCTTTCTTT
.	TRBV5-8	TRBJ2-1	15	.	CASSVLLVTYNEQFF	TGTGCCAGCAGCGTCCTACTAGTAACCTACAATGAGCAGTTCTTC
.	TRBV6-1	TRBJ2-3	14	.	CASHVLGSTDTQYF	TGTGCCAGCCACGTACTGGGAAGCACAGATACGCAGTATTTT
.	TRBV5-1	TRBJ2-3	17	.	CASRPRPAKRLADTQYF	TGCGCCAGCCGTCCGAGACCCGCCAAGCGGCTGGCAGATACGCAGTATTTT
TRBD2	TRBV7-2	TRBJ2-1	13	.	CASSLAGLAGRFF	TGTGCCAGCAGCTTAGCGGGACTAGCGGGAAGGTTCTTC
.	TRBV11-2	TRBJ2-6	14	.	CASSRDSGANVLTF	TGTGCCAGCAGCCGTGACTCTGGGGCCAACGTCCTGACTTTC
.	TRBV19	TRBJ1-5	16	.	CASSIPRGYSNQPQHF	TGTGCCAGTAGTATACCAAGGGGTTATAGCAATCAGCCCCAGCATTTT
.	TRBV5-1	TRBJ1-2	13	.	CASSLEGNYGYTF	TGCGCCAGCAGCTTGGAGGGTAACTATGGCTACACCTTC
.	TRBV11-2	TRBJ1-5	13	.	CASSLGGAGTQHF	TGTGCCAGCAGCTTAGGGGGGGCAGGAACCCAGCATTTT
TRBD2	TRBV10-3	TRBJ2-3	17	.	CAISGLLAGARTDTQYF	TGTGCCATCAGTGGGCTACTAGCGGGGGCCCGCACAGATACGCAGTATTTT
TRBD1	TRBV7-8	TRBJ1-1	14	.	CASSLRQGLPEAFF	TGTGCCAGCAGCCTCAGACAGGGTTTACCTGAAGCTTTCTTT
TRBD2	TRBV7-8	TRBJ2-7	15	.	CASSPSLAGGNEQYF	TGTGCCAGCAGTCCATCACTCGCCGGGGGGAACGAGCAGTACTTC
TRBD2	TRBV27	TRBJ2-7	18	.	CASSLTASTSGRGSRQYF	TGTGCCAGCAGCTTAACCGCATCGACTAGCGGGAGGGGTAGTAGGCAGTACTTC
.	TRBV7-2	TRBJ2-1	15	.	CASSLPPRANNEQFF	TGTGCCAGCAGCCTACCACCCCGGGCCAACAATGAGCAGTTCTTC
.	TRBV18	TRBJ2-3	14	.	CASSPGEGMDTQYF	TGTGCCAGCTCACCAGGGGAAGGTATGGATACGCAGTATTTT
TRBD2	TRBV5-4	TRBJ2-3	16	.	CASSDGAGGSTDTQYF	TGTGCCAGCAGCGACGGAGCGGGGGGGAGCACAGATACGCAGTATTTT
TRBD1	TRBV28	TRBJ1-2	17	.	CASSFQRDRAKGYGYTF	TGTGCCAGCAGTTTCCAGCGGGACAGGGCAAAGGGCTATGGCTACACCTTC
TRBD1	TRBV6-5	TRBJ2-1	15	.	CASRVGQGAYNEQFF	TGTGCCAGCAGAGTGGGACAGGGGGCCTACAATGAGCAGTTCTTC
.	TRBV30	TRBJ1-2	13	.	CAWSAQFNYGYTF	TGTGCCTGGAGTGCTCAGTTTAACTATGGCTACACCTTC
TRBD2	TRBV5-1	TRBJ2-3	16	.	CASSLALVAGGDTQYF	TGCGCCAGCAGCTTGGCCCTGGTAGCGGGCGGAGATACGCAGTATTTT
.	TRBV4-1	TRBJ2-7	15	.	CASSQDFQITYEQYF	TGCGCCAGCAGCCAAGATTTTCAGATAACCTACGAGCAGTACTTC
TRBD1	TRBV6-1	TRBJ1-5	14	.	CASSAQQGNQPQHF	TGTGCCAGCAGTGCCCAACAGGGGAATCAGCCCCAGCATTTT
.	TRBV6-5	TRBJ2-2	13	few	CASSPQLGGELFF	TGTGCCAGCAGTCCCCAATTGGGCGGGGAGCTGTTTTTT
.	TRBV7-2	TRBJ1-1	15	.	CASSFNWAQNTEAFF	TGTGCCAGCAGCTTCAATTGGGCTCAGAACACTGAAGCTTTCTTT
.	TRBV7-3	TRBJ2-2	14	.	CASSPTPNTGELFF	TGTGCCAGCAGCCCTACGCCAAATACCGGGGAGCTGTTTTTT